What follows describes a single T cell receptor (beta chain). CDR1 and CDR2 from the germline V gene are SQVTM and ANQGSEA. The trim removed 4 bases at V and 4 bases at J, leaving 5 bases unmatched. The CDR3 runs 13 residues. The source of the sample is a study of patients and donors after allogeneic stem cell transplantation. TCRdb re-called the RT-PCR reads with MiXCR, one entry per CDR3 protein. The sample yields a few hundred thousand distinct CDR3 sequences, approximately 14% seen once. Source material: blood, either unsorted or a sorted T cell fraction (not recorded which). The V call is TRBV29-1, the J call TRBJ2-5, with 8 bases matching TRBD2. The TCR originated in a human donor who was either an allogeneic HSCT recipient or a stem cell or donor lymphocyte infusion donor (not recorded which). It is not recorded whose cells these are; they may come from a transplant donor. The CDR3 coding sequence is TGCAGCGTTGGGGCTAGCGGGCCAGAGACCCAGTACTTC. Its protein is CSVGASGPETQYF. Drawing the rest from reference TRBV29-1 and TRBJ2-5, the complete variable domain is SAVISQKPSRDICQRGTSLTIQCQVDSQVTMMFWYRQQPGQSLTLIATANQGSEATYESGFVIDKFPISRPNLTFSTLTVSNMSPEDSSIYLCSVGASGPETQYFGPGTRLLVL.